The sequence of this T cell receptor beta chain was determined in a study of TIL therapy for anti-PD-1-resistant metastatic lung cancer. Study details: Patients had a median age of around 54 years (range roughly 38-75).

This clone was counted only a few times. Its antigen is still unknown. Points from the study as a whole: The baseline peripheral repertoire was partially replaced by infused TIL clonotypes that later decayed. Patients were highly selected, enriched for treatment-naive, never-smoker and oncogene-addicted cases.

Time point meaning: pre-treatment sample, taken before nivolumab and TIL therapy. The libraries were made with immunoSEQ v3. Clones were sequenced by immunoSEQ multiplex PCR, and TCRdb holds only the in-frame ones, with some missing. The repertoire holds about 60,000 clones, with approximately 69% as singletons. This specimen consisted of blood, obtained at baseline. The receptor comes from a person aged 25 to 79 with non-small cell lung cancer.

The DNA for the CDR3 is TGTGCCAGTAGTATATCTGGGTGGCCCCAGCATTTT. It yields the protein CASSISGWPQHF. J is TRBJ1-5 and V is TRBV19; no definite D call. V gave up 2 bases and J gave up 9 bases, with 8 bases separating them. The CDR3 runs 12 residues. Germline loops: CDR1 LNHDA, CDR2 SQIVND (reference sequence).